These 18 T cell receptor beta chains came from one sample sequenced in a study of T-cell reconstitution after alpha-beta-depleted transplantation in children. Unique molecular identifiers were incorporated into the prepared TCRbeta library. TCRdb itself ran the PCR reads through MiXCR, one entry per CDR3 protein. The table lists around 500,000 distinct CDR3 sequences, around 12% of them singletons, with under 7% in the top ten. The sequencing used PBMCs from the stem cell graft donor, collected from the stem cell graft. The receptors were gathered from a human donor who donated a stem cell graft to a child with combined immunodeficiency.

The chain recombines TRBV12-3 or TRBV12-4 with TRBJ2-3; D might be TRBD1 (6 bases). V dropped 6 bases and J dropped 4 bases, with 20 bases sitting between them. The CDR3 loop spans 16 amino acids. The CDR3 nucleotides read TGTGCCAGCAGACGATACCGGGACAATGGTCCAGATACGCAGTATTTT. Amino acid sequence: CASRRYRDNGPDTQYF.

This clonotype was seen more than once but under ten times. V is TRBV4-1 and J is TRBJ1-4; possibly TRBD1 for D (6 bases). Germline lookup yields CDR1 MGHRA and CDR2 YSYEKL. The CDR3 has 15 residues. Between the trimmed V and J ends, which lost 4 bases and 3 bases, there was a span of 12 bases. CDR3: CASSLRTDSNEKLFF. CDR3 nucleotide sequence: TGCGCCAGCAGCCTGAGGACAGATTCTAATGAAAAACTGTTTTTT.

This clonotype was counted many times. The chain couples TRBV5-8 to TRBJ2-1; 7 bases align to TRBD1. Germline trimming cut 0 bases from V and 4 bases from J; bases unmatched to any gene: 7. The CDR3 runs 16 residues. Germline CDR1 SGHTS, CDR2 YDEGEE. CDR3: CASSLARDRAYNEQFF. For the CDR3, the DNA is TGTGCCAGCAGCTTGGCCCGTGACAGGGCTTACAATGAGCAGTTCTTC.

The chain has TRBV9 and TRBJ2-1, with TRBD2 identical over 9 bases. This CDR3 region has 15 residues. V gave up 4 bases and J gave up 6 bases; unmatched junction bases: 8. CDR1 is SGDLS and CDR2 is YYNGEE in the germline V gene. The CDR3 sequence: CASSRRGGGANEQFF. Here the CDR3 DNA reads TGTGCCAGCAGCCGCCGGGGCGGGGGGGCCAATGAGCAGTTCTTC.

At least ten counts were recorded for this clonotype. The chain recombines TRBV3-1 with TRBJ2-3; no clear D. There are 13 residues in the CDR3. V was cut by 0 bases and J by 5 bases, with 6 bases left in between. CDR1 LGHDT and CDR2 YNNKEL come from the germline V gene (reference sequence). In DNA form, the CDR3 reads TGTGCCAGCAGCCAAGATCGACTAGATACGCAGTATTTT. This gives the protein CASSQDRLDTQYF.

The chain carries TRBV7-3 and TRBJ2-1; D may be TRBD1 (6 bases). The CDR3 has 12 amino acids. V dropped 5 bases and J dropped 9 bases, with 11 bases sitting between them. Per the germline V gene, CDR1 is SGHTA and CDR2 is FQGTGA. CDR3 nucleotide sequence: TGTGCCAGCAGCGCCTCAGGGGTTGAGCAGTTCTTC. Its translation is CASSASGVEQFF.

Only a few counts were recorded for this clonotype. The chain is built from TRBV20-1 and TRBJ2-3, with D possibly matching TRBD2 (5 bases). This CDR3 is 18 amino acids long. The germline V gene encodes CDR1 DFQATT and CDR2 SNEGSKA (reference sequence). Trimming pared 1 base from V and 3 bases from J, leaving 23 bases between. CDR3 amino acids: CSARGLGYPSPGTDTQYF. Written as DNA, the CDR3 is TGCAGTGCTAGAGGACTGGGCTACCCGAGTCCGGGGACAGATACGCAGTATTTT.

This sequence joins TRBV6-2 or TRBV6-3 and TRBJ2-1, with 7 bases fitting TRBD1. The CDR3 length is 14 residues. With 10 bases clipped from V and 4 bases from J, the junction kept 10 bases outside the gene matches. Looked up from germline, CDR1 is MNHEY and CDR2 is SVGEGT. DNA for the CDR3: TGTGCCACGTCGAGGGACAGCCCTTACAATGAGCAGTTCTTC. It codes for CATSRDSPYNEQFF.

The rearrangement joins TRBV18 to TRBJ2-2; D not resolved. V was cut by 5 bases and J by 3 bases, with 10 bases left in between. Per germline, CDR1 KGHSH and CDR2 LQKENI. The CDR3 sequence is 14 residues long. The CDR3: CASSSEEDTGELFF. DNA for the CDR3: TGTGCCAGCTCATCAGAAGAGGACACCGGGGAGCTGTTTTTT.

This clonotype was detected a few times. The rearrangement links TRBV20-1 to TRBJ2-7; D is uncertain. The CDR3 totals 12 residues. V was shortened by 5 bases and J by 5 bases, with 13 bases between the two germline ends. Germline V gives CDR1 DFQATT, CDR2 SNEGSKA (reference sequence). CDR3 nucleotide sequence: TGCAGTGCTGCCTCAATGGGCAACGAGCAGTACTTC. As protein: CSAASMGNEQYF.

The genes are TRBV27 and TRBJ2-2; D is possibly TRBD2 (6 bases). Trimming left V 6 bases short and J 1 base short, with 18 bases between. The CDR3 is 17 residues long. From germline, CDR1 is MNHEY and CDR2 SMNVEV (reference sequence). For the CDR3, the DNA is TGTGCCAGCAGCTATGGAGGGCAACCGCTGAACACCGGGGAGCTGTTTTTT. As protein: CASSYGGQPLNTGELFF.

The J gene is TRBJ2-1, the V gene TRBV19, with a tentative D call TRBD2 (6 bases). The CDR3 is 12 amino acids. Looked up from germline, CDR1 is LNHDA and CDR2 is SQIVND (reference sequence). V dropped 6 bases and J dropped 8 bases, with 11 bases sitting between them. The CDR3 DNA is TGTGCCAGTAGGGGACTGAAGTATGAGCAGTTCTTC. Amino acid sequence: CASRGLKYEQFF. Full variable domain (remainder filled in from reference TRBV19 and TRBJ2-1): DGGITQSPKYLFRKEGQNVTLSCEQNLNHDAMYWYRQDPGQGLRLIYYSQIVNDFQKGDIAEGYSVSREKKESFPLTVTSAQKNPTAFYLCASRGLKYEQFFGPGTRLTVL.

This clonotype turned up a few times. This chain joins TRBV6-2 or TRBV6-3 and TRBJ2-1, with TRBD2 matching over 14 bases. The CDR3 spans 21 residues. Germline V CDR1 and CDR2: MNHEY, SVGEGT. The V gene end was trimmed by 4 bases and the J gene end by 5 bases; junction bases not matched to a gene: 19. CDR3 protein: CASSSLRLAGGPNREHNEQFF. For the CDR3, the DNA is TGTGCCAGCAGTTCCCTTCGACTAGCGGGAGGGCCAAATCGGGAACACAATGAGCAGTTCTTC.

Note on this clonotype: A clone one base away is much larger, so this may be a read error. CDR3 DNA: TGTGCCATCAGGGGGGCCTTCAGCAAAGATACGCAGTATTTT. It specifies CAIRGAFSKDTQYF. This chain uses TRBV10-3 with TRBJ2-3, with D possibly matching TRBD1 (6 bases). The CDR3 covers 14 residues. The germline CDR1 and CDR2 sequences are ENHRY and SYGVKD.

There are a few counts of this clonotype. J is TRBJ1-4 and V is TRBV7-9; TRBD1 is a possible D gene (5 bases). CDR1 and CDR2 (germline): SEHNR, FQNEAQ (reference sequence). The V gene lost 3 bases and the J gene lost 6 bases, with 11 bases spanning the gap. The CDR3 has 14 amino acids. The CDR3 sequence is CASSFGGVDEKLFF. As DNA, the CDR3 is TGTGCCAGCAGCTTTGGGGGTGTGGATGAAAAACTGTTTTTT.

The chain employs TRBV3-1 and TRBJ1-2; 8 bases are a match to TRBD1. Germline values: CDR1 LGHDT, CDR2 YNNKEL (reference sequence). The length of the CDR3 is 15 residues. Trimming removed 4 bases from V and 5 bases from J; junction bases left unmatched: 9. CDR3 sequence reads: CASSPTTGAGYGYTF. The DNA of the CDR3 is TGTGCCAGCAGCCCAACGACAGGGGCAGGGTATGGCTACACCTTC. Full variable domain (remainder filled in from reference TRBV3-1 and TRBJ1-2): DTAVSQTPKYLVTQMGNDKSIKCEQNLGHDTMYWYKQDSKKFLKIMFSYNNKELIINETVPNRFSPKSPDKAHLNLHINSLELGDSAVYFCASSPTTGAGYGYTFGSGTRLTVV.

The chain couples TRBV5-1 to TRBJ2-3; 10 bases are a match to TRBD1. The CDR3 consists of 16 residues. J gave up 0 bases and V 3 bases, and 4 bases lay outside the gene matches. Per the germline V gene, CDR1 is SGHRS and CDR2 is YFSETQ. CDR3 region: CASSSPGQGSTDTQYF. Written as DNA, the CDR3 is TGCGCCAGCAGCTCACCGGGACAGGGGAGCACAGATACGCAGTATTTT. Combining the CDR3 with reference TRBV5-1 and TRBJ2-3 gives the whole variable domain KAGVTQTPRYLIKTRGQQVTLSCSPISGHRSVSWYQQTPGQGLQFLFEYFSETQRNKGNFPGRFSGRQFSNSRSEMNVSTLELGDSALYLCASSSPGQGSTDTQYFGPGTRLTVL.

This clonotype was counted only a few times. The chain couples TRBV21-1 to TRBJ2-5; whether TRBD1, the table's D call, matches the DNA was not checked. TRBV21-1 counts as a pseudogene. The CDR3 sequence is 16 residues long. In nucleotides, the CDR3 is TGTGCCAGCCTAGGTTCGGACAGGGAAAATCGAGAGACCCAGTACTTC. This sequence encodes CASLGSDRENRETQYF.